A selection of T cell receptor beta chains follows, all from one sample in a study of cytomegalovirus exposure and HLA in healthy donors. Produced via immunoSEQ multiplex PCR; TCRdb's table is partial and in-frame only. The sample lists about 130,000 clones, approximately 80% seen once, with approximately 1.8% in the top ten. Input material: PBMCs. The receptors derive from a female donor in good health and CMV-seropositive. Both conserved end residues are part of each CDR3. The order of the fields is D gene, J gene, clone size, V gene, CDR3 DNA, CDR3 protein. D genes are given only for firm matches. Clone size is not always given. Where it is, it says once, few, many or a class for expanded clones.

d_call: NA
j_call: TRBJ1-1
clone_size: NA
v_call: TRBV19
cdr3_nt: TGTGCCAGTAGTGCGGTCCGATACACTGAAGCTTTCTTT
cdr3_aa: CASSAVRYTEAFF

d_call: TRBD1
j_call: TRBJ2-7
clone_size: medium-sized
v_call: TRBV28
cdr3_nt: TGTGCCAGCAACTCGCCGACAGGGGGTCTCTACGAGCAGTACTTC
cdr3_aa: CASNSPTGGLYEQYF

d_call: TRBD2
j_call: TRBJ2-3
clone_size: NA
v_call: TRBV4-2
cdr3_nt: TGTGCCAGCAGCCGAGGCATAGGGGCTAGCGGTAGCACAGATACGCAGTATTTT
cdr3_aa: CASSRGIGASGSTDTQYF

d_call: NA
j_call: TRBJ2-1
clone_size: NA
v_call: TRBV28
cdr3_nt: TGTGCCAGCAGTTTAGGGCACCTTCGTGAGCAGTTCTTC
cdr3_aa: CASSLGHLREQFF

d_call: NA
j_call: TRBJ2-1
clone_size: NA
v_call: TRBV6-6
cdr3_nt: TGTGCCAGCAGCGACTCGGACAGACCCTGGGACAATGAGCAGTTCTTC
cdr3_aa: CASSDSDRPWDNEQFF

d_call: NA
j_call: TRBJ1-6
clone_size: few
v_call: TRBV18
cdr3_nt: TGTGCCAGCTCATCGGTGCAGGATAATTCACCCCTCCACTTT
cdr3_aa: CASSSVQDNSPLHF

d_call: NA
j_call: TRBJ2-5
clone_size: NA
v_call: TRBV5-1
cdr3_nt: TGCGCCAGCAGCTTGCGTAGCGGGACAGGGAATCTACAGACCCAGTACTTC
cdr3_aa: CASSLRSGTGNLQTQYF

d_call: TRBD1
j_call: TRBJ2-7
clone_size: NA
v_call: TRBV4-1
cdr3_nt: TGCGCCAGCAGCCCAACCGGGACAGGGGGATACGAGCAGTACTTC
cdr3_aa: CASSPTGTGGYEQYF

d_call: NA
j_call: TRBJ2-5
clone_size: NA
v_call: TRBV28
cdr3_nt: TGTGCCAGCAGTTTAGACAGGACGCAGACCCAGTACTTC
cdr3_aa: CASSLDRTQTQYF

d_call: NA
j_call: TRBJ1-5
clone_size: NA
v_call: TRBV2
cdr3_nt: TGTGCCAGCAGTGATGGGAATGCGGGCCAGCCCCAGCATTTT
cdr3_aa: CASSDGNAGQPQHF

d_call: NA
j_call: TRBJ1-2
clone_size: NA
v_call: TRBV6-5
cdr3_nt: TGTGCCAGCGGCAGGGTCTTCGGTTATGGCTACACCTTC
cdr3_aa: CASGRVFGYGYTF

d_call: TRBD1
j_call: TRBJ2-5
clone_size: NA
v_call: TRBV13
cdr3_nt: TGTGCCAGCAGCCCGGGGACAGGGGGGGAGACCCAGTACTTC
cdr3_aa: CASSPGTGGETQYF

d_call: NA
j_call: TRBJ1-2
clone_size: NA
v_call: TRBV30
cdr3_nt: TGTGCCTGGAGTGGTCAGCCTTTACAGGTCGGAGGGACTGGCTACACCTTC
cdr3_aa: CAWSGQPLQVGGTGYTF

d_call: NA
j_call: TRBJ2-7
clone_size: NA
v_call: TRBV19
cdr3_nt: TGTGCCAGTAGTCTGGACCCCGGGACTTACGAGCAGTACTTC
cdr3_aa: CASSLDPGTYEQYF

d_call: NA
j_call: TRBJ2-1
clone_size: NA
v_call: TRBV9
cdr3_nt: TGTGCCAGCAGCGTAGAGGCCCGGGGAGGCAATGAGCAGTTCTTC
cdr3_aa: CASSVEARGGNEQFF

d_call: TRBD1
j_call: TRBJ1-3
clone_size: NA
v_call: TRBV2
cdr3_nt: TGTGCCAGCAGTGAAGCCGGCAGGGGGACTGGAAACACCATATATTTT
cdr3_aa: CASSEAGRGTGNTIYF

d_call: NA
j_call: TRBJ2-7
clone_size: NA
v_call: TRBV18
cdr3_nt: TGTGCCAGCTCACCAAGGGTGGGGCAGGGCGAGCAGTACTTC
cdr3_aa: CASSPRVGQGEQYF

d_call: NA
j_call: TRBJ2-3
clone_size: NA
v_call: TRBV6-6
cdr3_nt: TGTGCCAGCGAGCTAGCCACCACAGATACGCAGTATTTT
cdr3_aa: CASELATTDTQYF

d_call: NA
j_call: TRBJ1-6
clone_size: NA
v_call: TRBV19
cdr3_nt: TGTGCCAGTAGTACCATCCTGGCGAGGAATTCACCCCTCCACTTT
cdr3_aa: CASSTILARNSPLHF

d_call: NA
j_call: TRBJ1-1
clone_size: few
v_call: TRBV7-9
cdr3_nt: TGTGCCAGCAGCTTAGAGGAGGACCCTGGGGGGGCAGCTTTCTTT
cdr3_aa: CASSLEEDPGGAAFF

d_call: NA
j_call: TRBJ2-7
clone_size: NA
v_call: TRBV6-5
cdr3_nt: TGTGCCAGCAGTTACGAGGTCGGTCCCTACGAGCAGTACTTC
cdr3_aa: CASSYEVGPYEQYF